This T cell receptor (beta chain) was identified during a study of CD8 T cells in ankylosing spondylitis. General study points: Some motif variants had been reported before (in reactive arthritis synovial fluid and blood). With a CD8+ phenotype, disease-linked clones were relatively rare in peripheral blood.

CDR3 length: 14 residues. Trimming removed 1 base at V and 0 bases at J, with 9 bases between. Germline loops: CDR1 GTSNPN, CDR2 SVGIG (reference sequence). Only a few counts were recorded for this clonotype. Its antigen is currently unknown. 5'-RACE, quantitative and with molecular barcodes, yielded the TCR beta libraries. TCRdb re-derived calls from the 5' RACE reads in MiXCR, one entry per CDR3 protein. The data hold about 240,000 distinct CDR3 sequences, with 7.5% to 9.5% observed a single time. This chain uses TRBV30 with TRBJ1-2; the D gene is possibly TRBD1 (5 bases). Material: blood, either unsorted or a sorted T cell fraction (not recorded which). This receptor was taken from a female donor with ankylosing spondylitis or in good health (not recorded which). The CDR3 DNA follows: TGTGCCTGGAGTGCAGGACACGCTAACTATGGCTACACCTTC. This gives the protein CAWSAGHANYGYTF.